The T cell receptor beta chain under discussion was sequenced for a study of identical twins. CDR3 length: 18 amino acids. The junction had 10 bases not matched to a gene; V was cut back by 1 base and J by 5 bases. Germline-derived CDR1 and CDR2 are SGHAT and FQNNGV. TCRdb ran MiXCR on the 5' RACE reads and lists one entry per CDR3 protein. The repertoire holds some 250,000 distinct CDR3 sequences, with under 8.5% as singletons. The same data also went into a second study, on T cells expressing NK-cell markers.

The sequenced material came from CD8+ T cells sorted from blood. The receptor was isolated from a woman between 18 and 29 years old in good health. The chain has TRBV11-2 and TRBJ2-3; TRBD2 matches at 12 bases. The CDR3 sequence is CASSLALAGGPPGDTQYF. Written as DNA, the CDR3 is TGTGCCAGCAGCTTAGCTCTAGCGGGAGGGCCTCCAGGAGATACGCAGTATTTT.